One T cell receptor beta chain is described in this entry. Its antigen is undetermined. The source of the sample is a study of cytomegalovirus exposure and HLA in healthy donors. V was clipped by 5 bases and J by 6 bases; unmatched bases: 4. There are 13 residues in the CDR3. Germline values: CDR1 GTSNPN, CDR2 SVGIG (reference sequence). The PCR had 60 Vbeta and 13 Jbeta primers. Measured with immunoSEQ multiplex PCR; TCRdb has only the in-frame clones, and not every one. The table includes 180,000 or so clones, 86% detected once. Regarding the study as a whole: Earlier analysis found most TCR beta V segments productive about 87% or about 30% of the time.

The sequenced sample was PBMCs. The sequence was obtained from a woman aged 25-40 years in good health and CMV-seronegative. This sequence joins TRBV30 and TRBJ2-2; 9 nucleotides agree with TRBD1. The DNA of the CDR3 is TGTGCCTGGGCGACAGGGGGTGCCGGGGAGCTGTTTTTT. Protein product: CAWATGGAGELFF. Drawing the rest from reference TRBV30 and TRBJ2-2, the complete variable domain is SQTIHQWPATLVQPVGSPLSLECTVEGTSNPNLYWYRQAAGRGLQLLFYSVGIGQISSEVPQNLSASRPQDRQFILSSKKLLLSDSGFYLCAWATGGAGELFFGEGSRLTVL.